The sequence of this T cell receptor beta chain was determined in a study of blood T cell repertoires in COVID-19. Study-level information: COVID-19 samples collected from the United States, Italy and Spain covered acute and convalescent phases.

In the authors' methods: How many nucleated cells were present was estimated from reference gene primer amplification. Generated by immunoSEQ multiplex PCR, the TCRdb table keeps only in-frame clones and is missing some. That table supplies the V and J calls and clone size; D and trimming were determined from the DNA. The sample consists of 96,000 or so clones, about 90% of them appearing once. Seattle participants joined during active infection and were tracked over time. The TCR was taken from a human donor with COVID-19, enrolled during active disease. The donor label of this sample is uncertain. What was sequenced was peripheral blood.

CDR3 DNA sequence: TGTGCCAGCAGTTACTCGAGGGGGCAGGACGAGCAGTACTTC. It yields the protein CASSYSRGQDEQYF. The chain has TRBV6-5 and TRBJ2-7; the match to TRBD1 covers 7 bases. The trim removed 0 bases at V and 5 bases at J, leaving 4 bases unmatched. This CDR3 region has 14 residues. Germline V CDR1 and CDR2: MNHEY, SVGAGI.